This T cell receptor beta chain emerged from a study of blood T cell repertoires in COVID-19. Across the whole study: The United States, Italy and Spain were the sources of the acute and convalescent COVID-19 samples.

V was shortened by 6 bases and J by 8 bases, with 16 bases between the two germline ends. Germline V lookup: CDR1 MGHDK, CDR2 SYGVNS. CDR3 size: 13 residues. Method: immunoSEQ multiplex PCR; TCRdb's copy keeps in-frame clones and lacks some. The table shows around 200,000 clones, with about 83% occurring only once. This clonotype was obtained from a man aged 50 to 60 with active or convalescent COVID-19. The chain has TRBV25-1 and TRBJ1-2; tentative D call: TRBD1 (5 bases). Sequencing input: peripheral blood. The CDR3 DNA follows: TGTGCCAGCAGCTCCCGCGGAGGGGCCGGCTACACCTTC. It is translated as CASSSRGGAGYTF.